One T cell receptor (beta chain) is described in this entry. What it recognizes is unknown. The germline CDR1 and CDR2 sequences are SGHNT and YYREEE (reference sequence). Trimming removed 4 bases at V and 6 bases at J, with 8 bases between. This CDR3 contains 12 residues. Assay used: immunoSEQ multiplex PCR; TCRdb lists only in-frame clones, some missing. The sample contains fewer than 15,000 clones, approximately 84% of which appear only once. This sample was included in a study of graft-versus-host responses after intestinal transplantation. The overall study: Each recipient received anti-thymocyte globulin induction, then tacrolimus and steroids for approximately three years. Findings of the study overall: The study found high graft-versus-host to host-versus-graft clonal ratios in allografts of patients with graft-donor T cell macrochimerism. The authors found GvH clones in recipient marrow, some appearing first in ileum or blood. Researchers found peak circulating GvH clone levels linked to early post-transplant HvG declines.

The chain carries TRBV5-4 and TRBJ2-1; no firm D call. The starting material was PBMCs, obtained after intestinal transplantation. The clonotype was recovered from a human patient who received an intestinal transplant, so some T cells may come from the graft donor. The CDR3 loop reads CASSTLFNEQFF. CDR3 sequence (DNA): TGTGCCAGCAGCACCCTCTTCAATGAGCAGTTCTTC.